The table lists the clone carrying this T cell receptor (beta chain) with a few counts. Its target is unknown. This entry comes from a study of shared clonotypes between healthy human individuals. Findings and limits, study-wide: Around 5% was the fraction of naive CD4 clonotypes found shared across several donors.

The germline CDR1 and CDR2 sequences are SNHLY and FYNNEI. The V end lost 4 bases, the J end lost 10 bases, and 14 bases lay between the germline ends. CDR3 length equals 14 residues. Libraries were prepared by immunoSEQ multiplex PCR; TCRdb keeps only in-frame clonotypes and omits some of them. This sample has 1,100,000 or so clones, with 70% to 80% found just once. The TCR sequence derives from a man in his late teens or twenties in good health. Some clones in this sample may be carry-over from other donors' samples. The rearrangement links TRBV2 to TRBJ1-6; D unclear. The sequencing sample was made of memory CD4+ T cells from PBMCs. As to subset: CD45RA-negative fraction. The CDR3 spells CASSVRAGESPLHF. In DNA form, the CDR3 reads TGTGCCAGCAGTGTTAGGGCAGGAGAGTCACCCCTCCACTTT.